These 2 T cell receptor beta chains share one sample of origin, sequenced in a study of Ad26.COV2.S vaccination and SARS-CoV-2 variants. The treatment: roughly 20 received Ad26.COV2.S at low or high dose, single or two shots; roughly 5 received placebo; per-sample allocation not given. Each sample was drawn 63 days after the first injection (of vaccine or placebo). The assay was immunoSEQ multiplex PCR, and TCRdb's table has in-frame clones only and misses some. The sample has about 400,000 clones; about 88% are singletons. This specimen was peripheral blood, taken in a trial of Ad26.COV2.S vaccine versus placebo. The receptor set was obtained from a person between 18 and 59 years old who received the Ad26.COV2.S COVID-19 vaccine or a placebo.

The J gene is TRBJ2-7, the V gene TRBV5-1; weak D call: TRBD1 (6 bases). The germline CDR1 and CDR2 sequences are SGHRS and YFSETQ. The CDR3 has 14 amino acids. V lost 1 base and J 3 bases, leaving 11 bases between the germline ends. CDR3: CASSLLGGVYEQYF. Written as DNA, the CDR3 is TGCGCCAGCAGCTTGTTAGGGGGTGTCTACGAGCAGTACTTC.

This clone was counted between two and nine times. The rearrangement joins TRBV2 to TRBJ1-3; the D gene is possibly TRBD1 (5 bases). This CDR3 is 16 amino acids long. Germline V CDR1 and CDR2: SNHLY, FYNNEI. Trimming left V 8 bases short and J 0 bases short, with 17 bases between. CDR3 amino acids: CASGGGTLSSGNTIYF. As DNA, the CDR3 is TGTGCCAGCGGGGGAGGGACGTTGAGCTCTGGAAACACCATATATTTT.